This is a list of T cell receptor beta chains from one sample in a study of T cell responses to AZD1222 COVID-19 vaccine. The method was immunoSEQ multiplex PCR; TCRdb's version includes in-frame clones alone and lacks a portion of them. Among roughly 140,000 clones listed, 82% were seen once. This material consisted of peripheral blood, taken on day 0 of MenACWY control vaccination. All receptors come from an adult in good health. Each CDR3 is given with its conserved first and last residue. A D gene is named only where the DNA matches it firmly. Not every row has a clone size; where given, it reads once, few, many or a size class.

TRBD1	14	.	TRBV5-5	TRBJ1-4	CASSSGGPNEKLFF	TGTGCCAGCAGTTCAGGGGGTCCAAATGAAAAACTGTTTTTT
.	18	.	TRBV5-1	TRBJ2-1	CASSEWGIPGTSYNEQFF	TGCGCCAGCAGCGAATGGGGGATTCCGGGGACCTCCTACAATGAGCAGTTCTTC
.	14	few	TRBV7-8	TRBJ1-6	CASSFIQGASPLHF	TGTGCCAGCAGCTTCATCCAGGGCGCTTCACCCCTCCACTTT
TRBD1	15	.	TRBV19	TRBJ2-5	CATAPPGQKFWTQYF	TGTGCCACTGCCCCGCCGGGACAGAAGTTTTGGACCCAGTACTTC
.	16	.	TRBV6-1	TRBJ1-4	CASSAGGGNSNEKLFF	TGTGCCAGCAGTGCAGGAGGGGGAAATTCTAATGAAAAACTGTTTTTT
.	17	.	TRBV2	TRBJ2-4	CASSEKTLWLAKNIQYF	TGTGCCAGCAGTGAAAAAACCTTATGGTTAGCCAAAAACATTCAGTACTTC
.	13	.	TRBV14	TRBJ2-7	CASSQSVTYEQYF	TGTGCCAGCAGCCAATCAGTCACCTACGAGCAGTACTTC
.	12	.	TRBV6-5	TRBJ1-5	CASSFSNQPQHF	TGTGCCAGCAGTTTCTCTAATCAGCCCCAGCATTTT
.	18	.	TRBV7-6	TRBJ1-6	CASSLAQEQGLDNSPLHF	TGTGCCAGCAGCTTAGCGCAGGAGCAGGGACTCGATAATTCACCCCTCCACTTT
.	16	.	TRBV2	TRBJ1-3	CASSVIRDTSGNTIYF	TGTGCCAGCAGTGTGATCAGGGACACCTCTGGAAACACCATATATTTT
TRBD1	15	once	TRBV5-4	TRBJ1-2	CASSYWTGGASGYTF	TGTGCCAGCAGCTACTGGACAGGGGGCGCCAGTGGCTACACCTTC
.	11	.	TRBV7-2	TRBJ1-1	CASSLTGRAFF	TGTGCCAGCAGCTTAACAGGTCGGGCTTTCTTT
TRBD1	14	.	TRBV6-5	TRBJ1-2	CASSPDRGRYGYTF	TGTGCCAGCAGTCCCGACAGGGGGCGTTATGGCTACACCTTC
.	15	once	TRBV19	TRBJ1-1	CASSADWGGSTEAFF	TGTGCCAGTAGTGCCGACTGGGGGGGGAGCACTGAAGCTTTCTTT
TRBD1	17	.	TRBV9	TRBJ2-1	CASSVALRDRSYNEQFF	TGTGCCAGCAGCGTAGCCCTCCGGGACAGATCTTACAATGAGCAGTTCTTC